This entry is about one TCR beta chain. The antigen is not known. This entry belongs to a study of T cells in Graves' hyperthyroidism and ophthalmopathy. Points from the study as a whole: Stable hyperthyroidism and ophthalmopathy were separated using 13 V-J signatures. Also found in blood were most expanded thyroid clonotypes above 0.001.

The CDR3 has 15 amino acids. Germline CDR1 reads SQVTM; CDR2 reads ANQGSEA. The V segment lost 5 bases and the J segment 4 bases; nucleotides outside the gene matches: 11. It was RNA transcripts that yielded the amplified TCR beta CDR3 regions. The HTBI primer set drove a first-round RT-PCR of the TCR CDR3. TCRdb re-derived calls from the multiplex PCR reads in MiXCR, one entry per CDR3 protein. The sample contains 500,000 to 650,000 distinct CDR3 sequences, approximately 49% of which appear only once. Patients having uncontrolled infection, another autoimmune disease, pregnancy or lactation were not included. Orbital computed tomography, thyroid ultrasound, serum thyroxine and TRAb, and clinical symptoms together informed the diagnoses.

This sequence originates from an adult woman with Graves' disease, either hyperthyroidism or ophthalmopathy (not recorded which). Sequencing was done on a sample of peripheral blood or thyroid tissue (not recorded which). J is TRBJ2-3 and V is TRBV29-1; 8 nucleotides line up with TRBD1. The CDR3 reads CSVWGSRQGSDTQYF. CDR3 bases: TGCAGCGTTTGGGGTTCCCGACAGGGGTCAGATACGCAGTATTTT.